The clone carrying this T cell receptor beta chain has a handful of counts. The antigen is unknown. The entry originates in a study of identical twins. Whole-study results and caveats: Researchers reported weaker excess twin sharing in beta out-of-frame sequences.

TCRdb ran MiXCR on the 5' RACE reads and lists one entry per CDR3 protein. The table shows about 690,000 distinct CDR3 sequences, with 21% occurring only once. Germline CDR1 DFQATT, CDR2 SNEGSKA (reference sequence). The length of the CDR3 is 15 residues. V shed 7 bases and J 8 bases; nucleotides not matched to a gene: 14. These same data were also listed under a study on T cells expressing NK-cell markers.

The genes are TRBV20-1 and TRBJ2-2; 9 bases match TRBD1. Sequenced sample: PBMCs. The clonotype originates from a woman in her late teens or twenties in good health. The CDR3 here is CSVESGTGIVGELFF. Here the CDR3 DNA reads TGCAGTGTCGAGTCCGGGACAGGGATTGTTGGGGAGCTGTTTTTT.